These T cell receptor beta chains were read from a single sample in a study of blood T cell repertoires in COVID-19. Here immunoSEQ multiplex PCR was the method, and the copy in TCRdb shows in-frame clones only, minus some. The sample holds around 310,000 clones; roughly 90% are singletons and the top ten take about 8.4%. Material for sequencing was PBMCs or T cells enriched from blood (not recorded which). The receptors derive from a woman between 25 and 40 years old who had recovered from COVID-19. Both conserved end residues are part of each CDR3.

v_call,cdr3_aa
TRBV7-2,CASSLIPTNTGELFF
TRBV4-1,CASSQDEEETQYF
TRBV6-5,CASSFQRGTSSYEQYF
TRBV6-5,CASSYSTGGIYTF
TRBV11-2,CASSTGQAGNEKLFF
TRBV6-6,CASRVNSNQPQHF
TRBV5-4,CASSLLGQGTMNTEAFF
TRBV5-6,CASSLTGGIYNSPLHF
TRBV11-2,CASSRGPTEAFF
TRBV19,CASSWEGSGRNEQFF
TRBV19,CASSNQGAGNTIYF
TRBV19,CASRPATPAHYGYTF
TRBV4-1,CASSPGTSGRAYNEQFF
TRBV28,CASRTTATNEKLFF
TRBV10-3,CAINTGTGPYNEQFF
TRBV10-3,CAISYSSNPSTDTQYF
TRBV5-1,CASRLLAGAAGELFF
TRBV19,CASNQARPDNGYTF
TRBV6-5,CASSRDSANTGELFF
TRBV7-8,CASSTGQGHEQFF
TRBV10-3,CAITEGASSYEQYF
TRBV3-1/TRBV3-2,CASRSDRGPPYEQYF
TRBV28,CASSLEQENTEAFF
TRBV30,CAWVQTIYSGNTIYF
TRBV2,CASRQGSQPQHF
TRBV30,CAWSVPPWSVSNTEAFF
TRBV6-5,CASSLQNLYGYTF
TRBV5-1,CASSPQPGLAGAGVPYEQFF
TRBV2,CASRSGQGYSGANVLTF
TRBV10-1,CASSGGTTGDAEQYF
TRBV7-9,CASSLYRESDEQYF
TRBV7-2,CASSLKVGAGAWWETQYF
TRBV5-4,CASSIGQRGTNYGYTF
TRBV10-3,CAISEKQGISNQPQHF
TRBV6-5,CASSRQPTQPQHF
TRBV7-9,CASSSLAGVGNEQFF
TRBV4-1,CASSQVPQGTGELFF
TRBV4-3,CASSQEFGSASETQYF
TRBV15,CATSRASPGDFSYNEQFF
TRBV27,CASSHRFSSGGTDTQYF
TRBV24-1,CATSDNSGTIFGYTF